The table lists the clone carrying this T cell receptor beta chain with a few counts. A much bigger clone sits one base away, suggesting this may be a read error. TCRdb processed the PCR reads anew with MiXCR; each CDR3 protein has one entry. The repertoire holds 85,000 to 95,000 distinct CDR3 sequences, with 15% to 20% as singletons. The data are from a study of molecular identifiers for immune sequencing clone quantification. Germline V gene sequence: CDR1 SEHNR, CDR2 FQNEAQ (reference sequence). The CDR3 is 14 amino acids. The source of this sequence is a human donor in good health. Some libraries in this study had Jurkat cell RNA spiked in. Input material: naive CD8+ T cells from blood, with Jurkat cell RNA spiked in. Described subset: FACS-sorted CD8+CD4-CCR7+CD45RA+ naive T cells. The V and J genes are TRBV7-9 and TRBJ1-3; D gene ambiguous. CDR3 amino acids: CASAPPMSGNTVYF. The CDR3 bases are TGTGCCAGCGCCCCCCCCATGTCTGGAAACACCGTATATTTT. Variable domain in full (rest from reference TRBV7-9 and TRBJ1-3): DTGVSQNPRHKITKRGQNVTFRCDPISEHNRLYWYRQTLGQGPEFLTYFQNEAQLEKSRLLSDRFSAERPKGSFSTLEIQRTEQGDSAMYLCASAPPMSGNTVYFGEGSWLTVV.